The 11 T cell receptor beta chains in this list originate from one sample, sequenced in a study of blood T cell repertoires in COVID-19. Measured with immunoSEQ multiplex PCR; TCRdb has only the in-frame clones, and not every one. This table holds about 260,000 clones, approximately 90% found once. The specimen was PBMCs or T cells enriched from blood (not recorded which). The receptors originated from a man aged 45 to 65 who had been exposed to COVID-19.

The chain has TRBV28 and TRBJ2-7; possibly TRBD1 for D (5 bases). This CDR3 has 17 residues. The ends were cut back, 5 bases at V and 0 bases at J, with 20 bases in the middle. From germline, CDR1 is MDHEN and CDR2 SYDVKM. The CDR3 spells CASSPPHRSGYSYEQYV. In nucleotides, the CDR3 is TGTGCCAGCAGTCCCCCCCACCGCTCAGGGTACTCCTACGAGCAGTACGTC.

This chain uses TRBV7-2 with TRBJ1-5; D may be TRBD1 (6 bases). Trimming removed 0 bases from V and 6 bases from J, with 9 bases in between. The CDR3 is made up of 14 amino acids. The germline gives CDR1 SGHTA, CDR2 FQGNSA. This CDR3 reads CASSLAGQAQPQHF. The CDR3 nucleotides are TGTGCCAGCAGCTTAGCGGGACAAGCTCAGCCCCAGCATTTT.

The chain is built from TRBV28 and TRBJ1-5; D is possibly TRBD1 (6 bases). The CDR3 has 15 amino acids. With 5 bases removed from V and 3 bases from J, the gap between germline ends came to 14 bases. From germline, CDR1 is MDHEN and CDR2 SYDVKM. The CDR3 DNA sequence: TGTGCCAGCAGTGCCCCGACAGGTCTCAATCAGCCCCAGCATTTT. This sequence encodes CASSAPTGLNQPQHF.

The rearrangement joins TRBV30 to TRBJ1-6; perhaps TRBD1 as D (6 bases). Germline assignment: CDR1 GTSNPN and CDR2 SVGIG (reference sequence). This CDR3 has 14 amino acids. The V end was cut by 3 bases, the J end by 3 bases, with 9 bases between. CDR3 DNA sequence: TGTGCCTGGAGGCAGGACAGCTATAATTCACCCCTCCACTTT. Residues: CAWRQDSYNSPLHF.

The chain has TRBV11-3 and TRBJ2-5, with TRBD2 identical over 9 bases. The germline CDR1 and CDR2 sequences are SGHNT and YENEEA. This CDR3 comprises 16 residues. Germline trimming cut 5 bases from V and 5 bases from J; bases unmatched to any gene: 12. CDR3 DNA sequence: TGTGCCAGCAGCCCTGGACTAGCGAAAGGGGTGGAGACCCAGTACTTC. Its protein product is CASSPGLAKGVETQYF.

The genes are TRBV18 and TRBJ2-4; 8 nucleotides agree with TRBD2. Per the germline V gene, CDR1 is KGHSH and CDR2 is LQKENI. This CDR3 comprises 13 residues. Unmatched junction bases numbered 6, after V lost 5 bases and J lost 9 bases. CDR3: CASSGSREGIQYF. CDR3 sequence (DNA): TGTGCCAGCTCAGGCAGCCGGGAGGGCATTCAGTACTTC.

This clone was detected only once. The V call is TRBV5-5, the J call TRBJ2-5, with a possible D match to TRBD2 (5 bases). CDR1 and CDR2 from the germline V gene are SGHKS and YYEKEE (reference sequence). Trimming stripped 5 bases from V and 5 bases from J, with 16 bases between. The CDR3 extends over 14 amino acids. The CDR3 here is CASRPLLVRETQYF. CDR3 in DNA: TGTGCCAGCAGACCTTTACTAGTGCGGGAGACCCAGTACTTC.

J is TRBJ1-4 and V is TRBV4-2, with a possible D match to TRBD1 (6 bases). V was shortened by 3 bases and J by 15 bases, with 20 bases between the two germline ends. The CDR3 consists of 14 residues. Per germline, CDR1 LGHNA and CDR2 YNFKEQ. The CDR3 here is CASSHDNRVEKVFF. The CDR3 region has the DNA TGTGCCAGCAGCCATGATAACAGGGTCGAAAAGGTGTTTTTT.

The CDR3 nucleotides are TGCAGTGCTAGTTATCCTGGGGCCAACGTCCTGACTTTC. Translated: CSASYPGANVLTF. This chain uses TRBV20-1 with TRBJ2-6; D unresolved. The CDR3 has 13 amino acids. CDR1 is DFQATT, CDR2 SNEGSKA, per germline (reference sequence). Deletions cut 3 bases from V and 2 bases from J, with 5 bases between.

The CDR3 nucleotides are TGTGCCAGCTCACCACTTAAGACACCAGCTAACTATGGCTACACCTTC. Protein sequence: CASSPLKTPANYGYTF. The rearrangement links TRBV18 to TRBJ1-2; D ambiguous. CDR1 KGHSH and CDR2 LQKENI come from the germline V gene. This CDR3 contains 16 residues. Deletions cut 1 base from V and 0 bases from J, with 12 bases between. Full variable domain (missing parts from reference TRBV18 and TRBJ1-2): NAGVMQNPRHLVRRRGQEARLRCSPMKGHSHVYWYRQLPEEGLKFMVYLQKENIIDESGMPKERFSAEFPKEGPSILRIQQVVRGDSAAYFCASSPLKTPANYGYTFGSGTRLTVV.

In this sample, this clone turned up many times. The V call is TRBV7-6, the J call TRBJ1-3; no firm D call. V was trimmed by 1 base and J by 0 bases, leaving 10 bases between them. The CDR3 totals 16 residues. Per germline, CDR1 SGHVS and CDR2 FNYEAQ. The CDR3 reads CASSLDDTYSGNTIYF. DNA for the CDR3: TGTGCCAGCAGCTTAGATGATACCTACTCTGGAAACACCATATATTTT.